The TCR beta chain described here comes from a study of Ad26.COV2.S vaccination and SARS-CoV-2 variants. Whole-study findings and limits: Vaccine recipients posted higher spike-specific TCR breadth than their placebo counterparts.

Treatment here: about 20 received Ad26.COV2.S at low or high dose, single or two shots; roughly 5 received placebo; per-sample allocation not given. Day 63 after the first injection of vaccine or placebo was the sampling time. An Ad26 vector that expressed Wuhan-strain SARS-CoV-2 spike constituted the vaccine. Notes on this clone: Antigen unknown.

The protocol was immunoSEQ multiplex PCR, while the TCRdb copy is restricted to in-frame clones and leaves out a portion. Of a few hundred thousand clones listed, about 91% are singletons. Trimming took off 6 bases at V and 12 bases at J, with 12 bases between the two ends. The CDR3 has 10 amino acids. Germline V gene data show CDR1 as SQVTM and CDR2 as ANQGSEA. This chain joins TRBV29-1 and TRBJ2-1; D call uncertain. The clonotype originates from a person aged 18-65 years who received the Ad26.COV2.S COVID-19 vaccine or a placebo. The material sequenced was peripheral blood, taken in a trial of Ad26.COV2.S vaccine versus placebo. The CDR3 DNA is TGCAGCGTCCGTACAATTGGGCAGTTCTTC. Encoded protein: CSVRTIGQFF.